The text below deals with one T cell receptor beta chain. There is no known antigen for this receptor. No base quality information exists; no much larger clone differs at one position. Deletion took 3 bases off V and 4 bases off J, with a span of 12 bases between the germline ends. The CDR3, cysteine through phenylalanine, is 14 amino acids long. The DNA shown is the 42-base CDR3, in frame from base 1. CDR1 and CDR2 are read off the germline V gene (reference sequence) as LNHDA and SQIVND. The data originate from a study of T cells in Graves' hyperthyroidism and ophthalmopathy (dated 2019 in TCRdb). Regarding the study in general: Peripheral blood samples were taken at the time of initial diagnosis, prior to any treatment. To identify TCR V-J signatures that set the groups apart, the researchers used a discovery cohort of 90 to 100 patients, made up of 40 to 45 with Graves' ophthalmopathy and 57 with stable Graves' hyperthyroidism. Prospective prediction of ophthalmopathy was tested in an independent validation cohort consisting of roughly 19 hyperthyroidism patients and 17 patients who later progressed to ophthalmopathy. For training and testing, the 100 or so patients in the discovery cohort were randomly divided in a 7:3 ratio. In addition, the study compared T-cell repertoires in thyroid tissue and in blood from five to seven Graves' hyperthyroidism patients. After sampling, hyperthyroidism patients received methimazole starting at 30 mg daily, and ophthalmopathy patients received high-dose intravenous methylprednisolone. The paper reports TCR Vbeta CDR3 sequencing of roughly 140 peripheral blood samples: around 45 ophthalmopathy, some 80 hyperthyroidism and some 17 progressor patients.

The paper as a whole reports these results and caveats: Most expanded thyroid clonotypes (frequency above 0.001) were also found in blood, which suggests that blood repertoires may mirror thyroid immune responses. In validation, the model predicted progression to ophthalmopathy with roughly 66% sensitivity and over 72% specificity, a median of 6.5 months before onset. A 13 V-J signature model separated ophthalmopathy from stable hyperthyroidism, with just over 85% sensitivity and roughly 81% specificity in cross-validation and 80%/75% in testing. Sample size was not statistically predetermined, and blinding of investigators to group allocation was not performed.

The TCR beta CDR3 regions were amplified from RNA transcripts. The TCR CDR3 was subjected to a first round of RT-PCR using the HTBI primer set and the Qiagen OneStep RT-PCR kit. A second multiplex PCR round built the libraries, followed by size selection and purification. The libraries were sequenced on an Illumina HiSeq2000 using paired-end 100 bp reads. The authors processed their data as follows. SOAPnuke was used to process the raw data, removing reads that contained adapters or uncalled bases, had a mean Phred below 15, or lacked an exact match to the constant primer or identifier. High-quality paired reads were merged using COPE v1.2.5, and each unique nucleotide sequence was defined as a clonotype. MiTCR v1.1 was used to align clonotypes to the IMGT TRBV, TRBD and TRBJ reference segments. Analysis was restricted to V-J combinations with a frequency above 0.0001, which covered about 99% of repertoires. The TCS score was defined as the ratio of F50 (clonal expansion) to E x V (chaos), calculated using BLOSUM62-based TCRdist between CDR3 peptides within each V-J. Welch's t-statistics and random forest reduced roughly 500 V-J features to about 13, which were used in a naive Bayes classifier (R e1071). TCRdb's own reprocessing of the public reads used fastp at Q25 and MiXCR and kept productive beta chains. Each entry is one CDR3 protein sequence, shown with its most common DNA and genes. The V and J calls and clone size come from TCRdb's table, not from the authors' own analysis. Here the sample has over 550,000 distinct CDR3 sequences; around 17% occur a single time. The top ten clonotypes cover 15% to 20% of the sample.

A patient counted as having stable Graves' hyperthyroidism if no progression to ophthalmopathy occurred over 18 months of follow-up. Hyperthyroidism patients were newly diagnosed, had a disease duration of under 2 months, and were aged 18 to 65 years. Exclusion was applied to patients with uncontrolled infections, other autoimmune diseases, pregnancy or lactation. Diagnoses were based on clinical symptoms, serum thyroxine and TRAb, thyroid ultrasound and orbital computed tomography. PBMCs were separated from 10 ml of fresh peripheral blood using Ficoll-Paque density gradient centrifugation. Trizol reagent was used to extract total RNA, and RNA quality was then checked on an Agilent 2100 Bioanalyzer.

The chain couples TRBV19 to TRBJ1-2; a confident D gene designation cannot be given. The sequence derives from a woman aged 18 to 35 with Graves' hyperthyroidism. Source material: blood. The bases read TGTGCCAGTAGTATTTTTTTGGGGAGCTATGGCTACACCTTC. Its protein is CASSIFLGSYGYTF.